The present T cell receptor (beta chain) was sequenced within a study of a mutant IDH1 vaccine in newly diagnosed glioma. Study details: Treated patients, roughly 60% male and roughly 40% female, averaged 40.4 years of age. Before enrollment, patients got radiotherapy alone, temozolomide alone, or mostly the combination. The study, taken as a whole, reports: No link was apparently found between pseudoprogression and changes in top peripheral T cell clonotypes.

Method: immunoSEQ multiplex PCR; TCRdb's copy keeps in-frame clones and lacks some. Here the sample spans just under 95,000 clones, about four fifths being singletons. Germline V gives CDR1 LNHDA, CDR2 SQIVND (reference sequence). Between the trimmed V and J ends, which lost 3 bases and 2 bases, there was a span of 10 bases. CDR3 length: 14 amino acids. A note on this clone: Its antigen is currently unknown.

The time point denotes: baseline, week 1 (first vaccination visit). The sample's treatment: pre-vaccination baseline after standard-of-care therapy. New IDH1-mutant, ATRX-lost WHO grade 3 or 4 astrocytomas occurred in donors. This clonotype originated in a man in his forties with glioma. The genes are TRBV19 and TRBJ1-2; weak D call: TRBD1 (6 bases). The source was PBMCs, collected from a glioma patient treated with radiotherapy, temozolomide or both. This CDR3 reads CASSISRGNYGYTF. CDR3 DNA: TGTGCCAGTAGTATCAGCAGGGGAAACTATGGCTACACCTTC.